This entry is about one TCR beta chain. Source study methods: Amplification with reference gene primers provided the estimates of nucleated cell counts. Clones were sequenced by immunoSEQ multiplex PCR, and TCRdb holds only the in-frame ones, with some missing. The V and J calls and clone size were taken over from that table, and D and trimming were inferred from the DNA. The sample consists of a few hundred thousand clones, approximately 90% of them appearing once. The V and J ends lost 5 bases and 0 bases respectively, with 4 bases between them. This CDR3 region has 12 residues. This record belongs to a study of blood T cell repertoires in COVID-19. Study in general: The cDNA or gDNA used as material had been derived from T cells, B-cell-depleted T cells, or PBMCs.

The V and J genes are TRBV12-3 or TRBV12-4 and TRBJ1-2; no clear D. This receptor was obtained from a man between 18 and 35 years old with COVID-19, enrolled during active disease. Source material: peripheral blood. As DNA, the CDR3 is TGTGCCAGCAGTCCATCTAACTATGGCTACACCTTC. This gives the protein CASSPSNYGYTF.